A single sample gave rise to the 8 T cell receptor beta chains below, sequenced in a study of cytomegalovirus exposure and HLA in healthy donors. PCR amplification relied on 60 Vbeta primers (plus 13 Jbeta primers). Clones were read by immunoSEQ multiplex PCR, and TCRdb kept only the in-frame ones, dropping some. The data show some 99,000 clones, with roughly 76% seen just once and about 2% held by the top ten. Input material: PBMCs. These receptor sequences come from a middle-aged man in good health and CMV-seronegative.

The rearrangement links TRBV6-5 to TRBJ1-4; TRBD1 is a possible D gene (6 bases). The germline V gene encodes CDR1 MNHEY and CDR2 SVGAGI. This CDR3 contains 15 residues. Trimming shortened V by 4 bases and J by 8 bases, and 17 bases separated the two germline ends. The CDR3 sequence is CASSSSFRGSEKLFF. The CDR3 region has the DNA TGTGCCAGCAGTTCTTCATTCAGGGGTAGCGAAAAACTGTTTTTT.

The chain joins TRBV7-3 to TRBJ2-1; 7 bases align to TRBD2. The CDR3 sequence is 17 residues long. Germline V gene sequence: CDR1 SGHTA, CDR2 FQGTGA. The ends lost 2 bases at V and 2 bases at J; junction bases unmatched: 9. CDR3 coding DNA: TGTGCCAGCAGCTTACAGACGGCGGGGGAAGCCTACAATGAGCAGTTCTTC. Translating it yields CASSLQTAGEAYNEQFF.

Of note for this clone: The junction shows a germline mismatch at one end, possibly a read error. The CDR3 spells CSSSLLVLRGSDEQYF. The CDR3 bases are TGTTCCAGCAGCTTACTTGTGCTCCGTGGGAGTGACGAGCAGTACTTC. The chain links TRBV7-9 to TRBJ2-7; the D gene is possibly TRBD2 (5 bases). The germline gives CDR1 SEHNR, CDR2 FQNEAQ (reference sequence). The CDR3 is 16 amino acids.

The genes are TRBV11-2 and TRBJ2-3; D not certain. Germline V CDR1 and CDR2: SGHAT, FQNNGV. V was clipped by 2 bases and J by 2 bases, with 5 bases between them. The CDR3 spans 13 residues. The CDR3 here is CASSLQLTDTQYF. The DNA of the CDR3 is TGTGCCAGCAGCTTACAACTCACAGATACGCAGTATTTT.

The chain joins TRBV11-2 to TRBJ1-5; D is ambiguous. Trimming pared 5 bases from V and 0 bases from J, leaving 8 bases between. This CDR3 is built from 14 residues. Germline V gives CDR1 SGHAT, CDR2 FQNNGV. In DNA form, the CDR3 reads TGTGCCAGCAGCCCCGACTATAGCAATCAGCCCCAGCATTTT. Residues: CASSPDYSNQPQHF.

The chain has TRBV10-2 and TRBJ2-3; 13 positions agree with TRBD2. CDR3 size: 15 residues. Germline V gene lookup returns CDR1 WSHSY and CDR2 SAAADI. Losses at the gene ends were 5 bases for V and 3 bases for J; bases not matched to a gene: 2. The CDR3 spells CASSPGLAGTDTQYF. CDR3 in DNA: TGCGCCAGCAGTCCGGGACTAGCGGGAACAGATACGCAGTATTTT.

This chain links TRBV30 with TRBJ1-1; D not resolved. The ends were cut back, 3 bases at V and 2 bases at J, with 10 bases in the middle. Germline lookup yields CDR1 GTSNPN and CDR2 SVGIG (reference sequence). The CDR3 runs to 13 residues. The CDR3 spells CAWRIQVNTEAFF. CDR3 bases: TGTGCCTGGAGGATACAAGTAAACACTGAAGCTTTCTTT.

This clone was picked up one time. The chain has TRBV7-9 and TRBJ2-1, with 10 nucleotides matching TRBD2. The CDR3 has 14 amino acids. With V trimmed by 3 bases and J by 9 bases, 5 bases remained unmatched. CDR1 is SEHNR and CDR2 is FQNEAQ in the germline V gene (reference sequence). CDR3 DNA: TGTGCCAGCAGCTTGGCTAGCGGGGGTACTGAGCAGTTCTTC. Translated: CASSLASGGTEQFF. Complete variable domain (other parts from reference TRBV7-9 and TRBJ2-1): DTGVSQNPRHKITKRGQNVTFRCDPISEHNRLYWYRQTLGQGPEFLTYFQNEAQLEKSRLLSDRFSAERPKGSFSTLEIQRTEQGDSAMYLCASSLASGGTEQFFGPGTRLTVL.